Each of the 21 T cell receptor beta chains below was sequenced from the same sample in a study of cytomegalovirus exposure and HLA in healthy donors (dated 2017 in TCRdb). To prepare the library, the immunoSEQ multiplex PCR assay was applied. A mixture of 60 forward primers for TCR Vbeta segments and 13 reverse primers for TCR Jbeta segments was used in the multiplex PCR. TCRdb obtained this table from immuneACCESS and retained in-frame rearrangements with V and J assigned. These tables miss some clones; where compared with another copy, unresolved V genes account for less than half of the shortfall, and the remainder is unexplained. The sample contains approximately 130,000 clones, 83% of them found a single time. The top ten hold about 1.2% of the sample. Sequenced material: PBMCs. These receptors all come from a girl aged 2-15 years in good health and CMV-seronegative.

The V call is TRBV7-2, the J call TRBJ2-5, with 11 bases aligning to TRBD1. The germline CDR1 and CDR2 sequences are SGHTA and FQGNSA. This CDR3 has 15 residues. V dropped 5 bases and J dropped 5; count of bases not matched to a gene: 7. CDR3 in DNA: TGTGCCAGCAGCAAGGGACAGGGGGTATGGGAGACCCAGTACTTC. Protein sequence: CASSKGQGVWETQYF.

The rearrangement links TRBV2 to TRBJ2-7, with D maybe TRBD2 (6 bases). The CDR3 spans 17 residues. The V end was cut by 3 bases, the J end by 3 bases, with 21 bases between. Looked up from germline, CDR1 is SNHLY and CDR2 is FYNNEI. As DNA, the CDR3 is TGTGCCAGCAGTGATAACGACCCCGGGACTGGAATCTACGAGCAGTACTTC. This translates into CASSDNDPGTGIYEQYF.

The chain carries TRBV5-1 and TRBJ1-1, with 10 positions matching TRBD1. Germline V gene data show CDR1 as SGHRS and CDR2 as YFSETQ. J gave up 0 bases and V 4 bases, and 9 bases lay outside the gene matches. The CDR3 totals 17 residues. CDR3: CASSRQGARGVNTEAFF. The CDR3 nucleotides are TGCGCCAGCAGCAGACAGGGGGCGCGGGGCGTGAACACTGAAGCTTTCTTT.

This clone was observed a handful of times. The chain joins TRBV25-1 to TRBJ2-3, with 10 bases that match TRBD1. V lost 7 bases, J lost 4 bases, and 5 bases stayed unmatched. In germline, CDR1 is MGHDK, CDR2 SYGVNS. The CDR3 has 14 residues. The CDR3 DNA follows: TGTGCCAGCACCTCCGGGACAGGGGCAGATACGCAGTATTTT. Translation: CASTSGTGADTQYF.

This clone has just a few counts. V usage is TRBV9 and J usage is TRBJ2-2; the D is unclear. The germline V gene has CDR1 SGDLS and CDR2 YYNGEE. Trimming cost V 0 bases and J 6 bases, with 6 bases left between them. CDR3 length equals 13 residues. CDR3 DNA sequence: TGTGCCAGCAGCGTAGACTTCCCCGGGGAGCTGTTTTTT. Its translation is CASSVDFPGELFF. Variable domain in full (rest from reference TRBV9 and TRBJ2-2): DSGVTQTPKHLITATGQRVTLRCSPRSGDLSVYWYQQSLDQGLQFLIQYYNGEERAKGNILERFSAQQFPDLHSELNLSSLELGDSALYFCASSVDFPGELFFGEGSRLTVL.

This chain connects TRBV2 to TRBJ1-6; D is undetermined. The CDR3 runs to 14 residues. Germline loops: CDR1 SNHLY, CDR2 FYNNEI. Trimming cost V 7 bases and J 14 bases, with 21 bases left between them. CDR3 DNA: TGTGCCAGCACTCACGACGATCGGGTTCGGGCCCTCCACTTT. Residues: CASTHDDRVRALHF.

CDR3 protein: CASTWDRAVQPQHF. DNA of the CDR3: TGTGCCAGTACTTGGGACAGGGCCGTTCAGCCCCAGCATTTT. The J gene is TRBJ1-5, the V gene TRBV19, with 9 bases fitting TRBD1. The CDR3 is made up of 14 amino acids. The ends lost 7 bases at V and 6 bases at J; junction bases unmatched: 7. Germline CDR1 is LNHDA and CDR2 is SQIVND (reference sequence).

The J gene is TRBJ2-7, the V gene TRBV19; TRBD2 matches 8 bases. There are 13 residues in the CDR3. Trimming removed 2 bases from V and 3 bases from J; junction bases left unmatched: 0. Germline CDR1 LNHDA, CDR2 SQIVND (reference sequence). The CDR3 nucleotides are TGTGCCAGTAGTATAACTAGCGGCTACGAGCAGTACTTC. This translates into CASSITSGYEQYF.

This rearrangement joins TRBV30 to TRBJ1-1, with 8 nucleotides matching TRBD1. V shed 7 bases and J 3 bases; nucleotides not matched to a gene: 7. The CDR3 runs 13 residues. Germline CDR1 GTSNPN, CDR2 SVGIG (reference sequence). CDR3 loop: CALNRGKDTEAFF. DNA of the CDR3: TGTGCCTTGAACAGGGGGAAGGACACTGAAGCTTTCTTT.

V and J are TRBV5-1 and TRBJ2-1; TRBD2 is a possible D gene (5 bases). This CDR3 has 17 residues. The V gene lost 1 base and the J gene lost 4 bases, with 18 bases spanning the gap. Germline values: CDR1 SGHRS, CDR2 YFSETQ. The CDR3 region has the DNA TGCGCCAGCAGCTTGAGGTCTGGGCCCGGGGTGTACAATGAGCAGTTCTTC. Protein: CASSLRSGPGVYNEQFF.

This sequence joins TRBV9 and TRBJ2-1; 9 nucleotides agree with TRBD2. The CDR3 spans 15 residues. CDR1 is SGDLS and CDR2 is YYNGEE in the germline V gene. The V and J ends lost 3 bases and 10 bases, in that order; junction bases with no gene match: 11. The CDR3 region has the DNA TGTGCCAGCAGCGAGCGTTTGGCGGGAGGGCAGGAGCAGTTCTTC. This translates into CASSERLAGGQEQFF.

This chain links TRBV5-1 with TRBJ2-7; D is undetermined. The CDR3 length is 14 residues. V lost 1 base, J lost 0 bases, and 8 bases lay in between. The germline V gene has CDR1 SGHRS and CDR2 YFSETQ. CDR3 nucleotide sequence: TGCGCCAGCAGCTTGTCTAGGAACTCCTACGAGCAGTACTTC. It encodes CASSLSRNSYEQYF.

The chain links TRBV10-3 to TRBJ2-5; TRBD1 agrees at 8 bases. J lost 3 bases, V lost 5 bases, and 2 bases had no gene match. This CDR3 is 13 amino acids long. Germline V gene data show CDR1 as ENHRY and CDR2 as SYGVKD. In nucleotides, the CDR3 is TGTGCCATCAGTAAGACAGGGGAAGAGACCCAGTACTTC. This codes for CAISKTGEETQYF.

The V call is TRBV29-1, the J call TRBJ1-2; D not certain. The CDR3 is 13 residues long. Germline CDR1 is SQVTM and CDR2 is ANQGSEA. V lost 6 bases to trimming and J lost 7 bases, with 18 bases between them. CDR3 sequence: CSVSFGQSSGYTF. Here the CDR3 DNA reads TGCAGCGTGTCGTTTGGGCAGTCGTCTGGCTACACCTTC.

This clone was counted between two and nine times. The rearrangement joins TRBV4-3 to TRBJ2-1; 10 nucleotides agree with TRBD1. Germline lookup yields CDR1 LGHNA and CDR2 YSLEER. The CDR3 contains 16 residues. Trimming removed 1 base from V and 6 bases from J; junction bases left unmatched: 6. The CDR3, as DNA: TGCGCCAGCAGCCAAGTAGGGGACAGGGGTGTCAATGAGCAGTTCTTC. It specifies CASSQVGDRGVNEQFF.

V usage is TRBV5-1 and J usage is TRBJ2-7; TRBD2 is a possible D gene (6 bases). Trimming removed 4 bases from V and 3 bases from J, with 17 bases in between. This CDR3 has 15 residues. Germline-derived CDR1 and CDR2 are SGHRS and YFSETQ. The chain's CDR3 is CASSPRESLFYEQYF. The CDR3 DNA is TGCGCCAGCAGCCCCCGGGAGAGTTTGTTCTACGAGCAGTACTTC.

The chain employs TRBV19 and TRBJ2-7; TRBD2 might be the D (7 bases). Germline lookup yields CDR1 LNHDA and CDR2 SQIVND (reference sequence). V was pared by 5 bases and J by 3 bases, with 17 bases between. This CDR3 is built from 15 residues. CDR3 loop: CASSPGGQRVYEQYF. CDR3 nucleotide sequence: TGTGCCAGTAGTCCGGGAGGACAGCGGGTCTACGAGCAGTACTTC.

V gene TRBV4-1 combines with J gene TRBJ2-5; D may be TRBD2 (6 bases). The J call may be incorrect, as the DNA end agrees better with TRBJ2-7. Germline V gene data show CDR1 as MGHRA and CDR2 as YSYEKL. This CDR3 is 14 amino acids long. The CDR3 region has the DNA TGCGCCAGCAGCCTCGTGGGGCGGGGTAACGAGCAGTACTTC. Translated, it gives CASSLVGRGNEQYF.

The chain joins TRBV10-2 to TRBJ2-1; 8 nucleotides match TRBD2. Germline trimming cut 3 bases from V and 14 bases from J; bases unmatched to any gene: 9. Germline CDR1 is WSHSY and CDR2 is SAAADI. The CDR3 spans 13 residues. The CDR3, as DNA: TGCGCCAGCAGTGATCTAGCGGGCCAAGAGGAGTTCTTC. It translates to CASSDLAGQEEFF.

This chain uses TRBV5-6 with TRBJ2-1; the D is unclear. The length of the CDR3 is 12 residues. Between the trimmed V and J ends, which lost 0 bases and 9 bases, there was a span of 7 bases. Germline V gives CDR1 SGHDT, CDR2 YYEEEE. This CDR3 is CASSLGGSEQFF. DNA for the CDR3: TGTGCCAGCAGCTTGGGCGGTTCTGAGCAGTTCTTC.

J is TRBJ1-1 and V is TRBV27; D is uncertain. V shed 6 bases and J shed 1 base, with 21 bases lying between them. The CDR3 runs 17 residues. CDR1 is MNHEY and CDR2 is SMNVEV in the germline V gene (reference sequence). The CDR3 sequence is CASSHRRGIPWNTEAFF. For the CDR3, the DNA is TGTGCCAGCAGCCACCGCCGAGGGATCCCGTGGAACACTGAAGCTTTCTTT.